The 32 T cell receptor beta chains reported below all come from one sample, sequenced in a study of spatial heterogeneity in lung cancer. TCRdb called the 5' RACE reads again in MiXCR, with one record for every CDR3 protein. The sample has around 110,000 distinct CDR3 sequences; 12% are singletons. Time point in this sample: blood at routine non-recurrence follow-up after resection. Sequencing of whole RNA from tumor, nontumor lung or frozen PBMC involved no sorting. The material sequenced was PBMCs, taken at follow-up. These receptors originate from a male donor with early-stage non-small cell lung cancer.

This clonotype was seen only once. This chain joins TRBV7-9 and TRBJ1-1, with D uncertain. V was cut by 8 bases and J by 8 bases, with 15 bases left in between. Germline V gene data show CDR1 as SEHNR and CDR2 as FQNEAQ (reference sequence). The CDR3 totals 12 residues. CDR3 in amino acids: CASLPKVGEAFF. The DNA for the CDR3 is TGTGCCAGCCTCCCAAAGGTCGGGGAAGCTTTCTTT. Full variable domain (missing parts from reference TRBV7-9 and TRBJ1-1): DTGVSQNPRHKITKRGQNVTFRCDPISEHNRLYWYRQTLGQGPEFLTYFQNEAQLEKSRLLSDRFSAERPKGSFSTLEIQRTEQGDSAMYLCASLPKVGEAFFGQGTRLTVV.

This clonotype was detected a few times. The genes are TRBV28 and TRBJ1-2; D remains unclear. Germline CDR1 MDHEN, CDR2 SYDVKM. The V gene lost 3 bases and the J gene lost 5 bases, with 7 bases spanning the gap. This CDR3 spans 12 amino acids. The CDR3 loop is CASSLVQYGYTF. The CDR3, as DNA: TGTGCCAGCAGTTTGGTCCAATATGGCTACACCTTC.

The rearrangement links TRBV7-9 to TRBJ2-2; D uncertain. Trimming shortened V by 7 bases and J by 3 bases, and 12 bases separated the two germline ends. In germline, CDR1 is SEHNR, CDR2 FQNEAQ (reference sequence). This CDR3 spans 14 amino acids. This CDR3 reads CASTQRRDTGELFF. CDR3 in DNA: TGTGCCAGCACCCAGCGCCGGGACACCGGGGAGCTGTTTTTT.

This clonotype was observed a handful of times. The chain's CDR3 is CASSPPGGGEKLFF. The CDR3 DNA reads TGTGCCAGCAGCCCCCCAGGGGGTGGTGAAAAACTGTTTTTT. The rearrangement joins TRBV11-2 to TRBJ1-4; TRBD1 matches at 7 bases. The CDR3 runs to 14 residues. Per germline, CDR1 SGHAT and CDR2 FQNNGV. J gave up 7 bases and V 5 bases, and 7 bases lay outside the gene matches.

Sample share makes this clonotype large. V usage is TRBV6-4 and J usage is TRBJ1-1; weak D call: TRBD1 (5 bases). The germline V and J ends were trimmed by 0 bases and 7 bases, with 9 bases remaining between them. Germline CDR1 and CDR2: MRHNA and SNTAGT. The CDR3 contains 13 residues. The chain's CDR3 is CASSDSPGGEAFF. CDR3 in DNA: TGTGCCAGCAGTGACTCTCCCGGGGGTGAAGCTTTCTTT.

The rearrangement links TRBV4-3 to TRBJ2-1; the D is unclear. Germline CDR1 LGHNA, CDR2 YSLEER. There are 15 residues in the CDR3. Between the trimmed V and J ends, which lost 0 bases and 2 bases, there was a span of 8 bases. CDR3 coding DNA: TGCGCCAGCAGCCAAGACAGGCCCACCTACAATGAGCAGTTCTTC. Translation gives CASSQDRPTYNEQFF.

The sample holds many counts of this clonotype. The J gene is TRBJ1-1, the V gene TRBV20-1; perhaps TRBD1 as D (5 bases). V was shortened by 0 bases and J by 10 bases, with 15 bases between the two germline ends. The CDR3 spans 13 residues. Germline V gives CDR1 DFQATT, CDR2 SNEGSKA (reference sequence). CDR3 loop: CSAREGQGRGAFF. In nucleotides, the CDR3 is TGCAGTGCTAGAGAGGGGCAGGGAAGGGGAGCTTTCTTT.

The CDR3, as DNA: TGTGCCAGCAGCGTAGGGCAGGGGACTGGAAACACCATATATTTT. Encoded protein: CASSVGQGTGNTIYF. This rearrangement joins TRBV9 to TRBJ1-3; D is possibly TRBD1 (6 bases). CDR1 is SGDLS and CDR2 is YYNGEE in the germline V gene. V dropped 0 bases and J dropped 2 bases, with 9 bases sitting between them. The CDR3 covers 15 residues.

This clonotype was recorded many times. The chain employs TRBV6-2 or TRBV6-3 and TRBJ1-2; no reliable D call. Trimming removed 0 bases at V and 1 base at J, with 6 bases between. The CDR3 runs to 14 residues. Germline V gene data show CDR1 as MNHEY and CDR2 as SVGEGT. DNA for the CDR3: TGTGCCAGCAGTTACTCCCGGGATAACTATGGCTACACCTTC. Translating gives CASSYSRDNYGYTF.

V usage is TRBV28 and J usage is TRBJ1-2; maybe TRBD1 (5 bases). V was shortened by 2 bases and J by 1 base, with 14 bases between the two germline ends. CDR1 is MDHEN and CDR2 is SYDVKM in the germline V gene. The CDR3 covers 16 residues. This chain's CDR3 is CASSLLPGRGNYGYTF. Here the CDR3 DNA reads TGTGCCAGCAGTTTACTTCCAGGGAGGGGTAACTATGGCTACACCTTC.

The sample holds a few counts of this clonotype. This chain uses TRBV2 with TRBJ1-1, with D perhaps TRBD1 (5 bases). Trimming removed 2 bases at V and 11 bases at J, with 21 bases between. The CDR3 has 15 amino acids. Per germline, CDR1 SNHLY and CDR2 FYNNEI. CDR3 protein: CASSEQGPSGRVAFF. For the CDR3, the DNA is TGTGCCAGCAGTGAACAAGGGCCATCGGGCAGGGTGGCTTTCTTT.

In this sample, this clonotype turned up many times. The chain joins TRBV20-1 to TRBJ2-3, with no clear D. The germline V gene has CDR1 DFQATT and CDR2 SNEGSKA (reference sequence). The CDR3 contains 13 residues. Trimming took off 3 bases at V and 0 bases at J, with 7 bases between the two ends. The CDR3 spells CSARLPSTDTQYF. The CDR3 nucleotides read TGCAGTGCTAGGTTGCCGAGCACAGATACGCAGTATTTT.

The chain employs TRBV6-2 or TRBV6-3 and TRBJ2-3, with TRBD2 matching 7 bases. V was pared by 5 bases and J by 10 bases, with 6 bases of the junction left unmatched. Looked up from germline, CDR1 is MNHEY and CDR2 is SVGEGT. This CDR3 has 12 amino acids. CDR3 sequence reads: CASSHGLEAQYF. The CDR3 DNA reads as TGTGCCAGCAGTCACGGACTAGAGGCGCAGTATTTT.

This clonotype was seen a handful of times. The CDR3 loop is CASTAQGHNEQFF. The CDR3, as DNA: TGTGCCAGCACCGCCCAGGGACACAATGAGCAGTTCTTC. This chain links TRBV12-3 or TRBV12-4 with TRBJ2-1; the D call may be TRBD1 or TRBD2 (5 bases each). The V end was cut by 7 bases, the J end by 5 bases, with 12 bases between. The CDR3 is made up of 13 amino acids.

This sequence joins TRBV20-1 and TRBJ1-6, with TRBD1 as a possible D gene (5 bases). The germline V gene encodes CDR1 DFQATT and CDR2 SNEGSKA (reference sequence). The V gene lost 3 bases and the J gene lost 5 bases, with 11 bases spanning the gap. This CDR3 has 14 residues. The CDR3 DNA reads TGCAGTGCTAGTAGAGGACAACATAATTCACCCCTCCACTTT. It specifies CSASRGQHNSPLHF.

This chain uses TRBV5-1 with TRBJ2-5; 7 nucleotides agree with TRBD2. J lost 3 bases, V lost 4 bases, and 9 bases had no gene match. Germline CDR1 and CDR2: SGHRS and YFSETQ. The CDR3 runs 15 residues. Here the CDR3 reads CASSRIGGVEETQYF. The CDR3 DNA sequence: TGCGCCAGCAGCCGTATTGGGGGGGTTGAAGAGACCCAGTACTTC.

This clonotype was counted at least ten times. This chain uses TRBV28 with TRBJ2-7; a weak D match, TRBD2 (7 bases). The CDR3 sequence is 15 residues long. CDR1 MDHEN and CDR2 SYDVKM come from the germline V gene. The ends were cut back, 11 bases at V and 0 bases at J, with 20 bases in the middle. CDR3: CAGSSGGQRSYEQYF. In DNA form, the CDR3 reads TGTGCCGGATCGTCGGGAGGACAGCGCTCCTACGAGCAGTACTTC. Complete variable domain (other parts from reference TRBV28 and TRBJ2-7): DVKVTQSSRYLVKRTGEKVFLECVQDMDHENMFWYRQDPGLGLRLIYFSYDVKMKEKGDIPEGYSVSREKKERFSLILESASTNQTSMYLCAGSSGGQRSYEQYFGPGTRLTVT.

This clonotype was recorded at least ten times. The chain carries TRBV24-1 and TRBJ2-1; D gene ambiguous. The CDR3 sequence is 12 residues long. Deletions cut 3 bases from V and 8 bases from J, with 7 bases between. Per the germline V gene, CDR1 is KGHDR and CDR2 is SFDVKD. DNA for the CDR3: TGTGCCACCAGTGATCCTAGGTATGAGCAGTTCTTC. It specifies CATSDPRYEQFF.

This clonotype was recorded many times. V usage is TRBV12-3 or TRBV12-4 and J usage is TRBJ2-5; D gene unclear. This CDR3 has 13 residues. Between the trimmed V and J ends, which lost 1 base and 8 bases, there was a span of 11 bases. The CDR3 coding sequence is TGTGCCAGCAGTTTAGTGGAGTTTCGCACCCAGTACTTC. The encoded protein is CASSLVEFRTQYF.

CDR3: CASSFERGSSQYF. The CDR3 region has the DNA TGCGCCAGCAGCTTCGAACGGGGGTCGTCGCAGTACTTC. The gene calls are TRBV10-1 and TRBJ2-7; D is possibly TRBD2 (6 bases). V dropped 6 bases and J dropped 9 bases, with 18 bases sitting between them. Germline lookup yields CDR1 WNHNN and CDR2 SYGVQD (reference sequence). CDR3 size: 13 residues.

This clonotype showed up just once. CDR3 sequence: CASSLVAGLEQFF. DNA of the CDR3: TGTGCCAGCAGCTTGGTGGCCGGTCTTGAGCAGTTCTTC. This sequence joins TRBV5-6 and TRBJ2-1, with no clear D. Germline V gene sequence: CDR1 SGHDT, CDR2 YYEEEE. The CDR3 totals 13 residues. The germline V and J ends were trimmed by 0 bases and 9 bases, with 10 bases remaining between them.

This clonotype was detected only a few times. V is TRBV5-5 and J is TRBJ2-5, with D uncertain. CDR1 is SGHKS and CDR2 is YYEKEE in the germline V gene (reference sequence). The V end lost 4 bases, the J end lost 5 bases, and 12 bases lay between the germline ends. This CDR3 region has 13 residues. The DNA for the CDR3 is TGTGCCAGCAGCCCTAACGCCCTCGAGACCCAGTACTTC. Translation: CASSPNALETQYF.

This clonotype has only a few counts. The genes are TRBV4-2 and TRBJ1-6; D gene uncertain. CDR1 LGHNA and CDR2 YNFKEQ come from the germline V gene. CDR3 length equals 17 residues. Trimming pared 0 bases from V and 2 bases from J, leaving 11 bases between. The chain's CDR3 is CASSQERGGTYNSPLHF. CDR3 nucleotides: TGTGCCAGCAGCCAAGAACGGGGAGGCACCTATAATTCACCCCTCCACTTT.

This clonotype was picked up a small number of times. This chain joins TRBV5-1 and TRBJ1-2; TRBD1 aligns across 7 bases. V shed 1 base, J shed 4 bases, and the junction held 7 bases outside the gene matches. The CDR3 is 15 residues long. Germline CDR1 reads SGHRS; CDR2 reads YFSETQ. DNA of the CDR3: TGCGCCAGCAGCTTGAGACAGGACAGGAGCTATGGCTACACCTTC. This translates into CASSLRQDRSYGYTF.

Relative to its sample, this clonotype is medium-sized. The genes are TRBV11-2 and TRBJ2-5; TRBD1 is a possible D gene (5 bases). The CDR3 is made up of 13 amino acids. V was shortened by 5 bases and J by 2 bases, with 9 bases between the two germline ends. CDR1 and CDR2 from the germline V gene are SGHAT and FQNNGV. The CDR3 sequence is CASSKQVQETQYF. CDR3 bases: TGTGCCAGCAGCAAACAGGTTCAAGAGACCCAGTACTTC.

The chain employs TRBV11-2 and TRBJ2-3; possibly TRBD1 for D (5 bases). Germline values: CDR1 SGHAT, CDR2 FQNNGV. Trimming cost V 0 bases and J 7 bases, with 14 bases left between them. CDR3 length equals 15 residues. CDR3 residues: CASSLEWAGFNTQYF. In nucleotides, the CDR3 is TGTGCCAGCAGCTTAGAATGGGCAGGGTTTAATACGCAGTATTTT.

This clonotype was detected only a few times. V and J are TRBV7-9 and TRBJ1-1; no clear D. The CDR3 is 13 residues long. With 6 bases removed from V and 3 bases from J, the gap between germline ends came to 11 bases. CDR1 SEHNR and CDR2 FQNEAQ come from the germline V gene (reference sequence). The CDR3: CASRTPMDTEAFF. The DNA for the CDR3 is TGTGCCAGCAGGACGCCAATGGACACTGAAGCTTTCTTT.

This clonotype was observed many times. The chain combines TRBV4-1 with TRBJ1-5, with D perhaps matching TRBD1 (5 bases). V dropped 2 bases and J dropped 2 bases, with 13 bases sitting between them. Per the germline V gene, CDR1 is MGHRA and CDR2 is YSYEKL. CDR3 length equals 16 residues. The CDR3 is CASSQSRVRGNQPQHF. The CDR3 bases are TGCGCCAGCAGCCAATCCAGGGTAAGGGGCAATCAGCCCCAGCATTTT.

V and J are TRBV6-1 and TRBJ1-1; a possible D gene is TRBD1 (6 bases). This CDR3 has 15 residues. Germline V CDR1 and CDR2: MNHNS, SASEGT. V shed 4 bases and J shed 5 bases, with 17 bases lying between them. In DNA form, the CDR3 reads TGTGCCAGCAGTGTCAACCCAGGGGCAGGTACTGAAGCTTTCTTT. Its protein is CASSVNPGAGTEAFF.

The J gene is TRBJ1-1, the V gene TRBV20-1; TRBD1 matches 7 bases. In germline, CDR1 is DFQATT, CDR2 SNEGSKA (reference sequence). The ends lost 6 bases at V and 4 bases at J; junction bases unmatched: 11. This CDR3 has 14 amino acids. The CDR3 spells CSAPRGQFATEAFF. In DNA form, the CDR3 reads TGCAGTGCCCCTAGGGGACAGTTCGCCACTGAAGCTTTCTTT.

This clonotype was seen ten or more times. In nucleotides, the CDR3 is TGCGCCAGCAGCCAAGTTGGCGGGGGGACTGGCAATGAGCAGTTCTTC. Its translation is CASSQVGGGTGNEQFF. The V gene is TRBV4-3, the J gene TRBJ2-1; TRBD2 matches 8 bases. The junction had 8 bases not matched to a gene; V was cut back by 1 base and J by 6 bases. CDR3 length: 16 amino acids. Germline CDR1 reads LGHNA; CDR2 reads YSLEER.

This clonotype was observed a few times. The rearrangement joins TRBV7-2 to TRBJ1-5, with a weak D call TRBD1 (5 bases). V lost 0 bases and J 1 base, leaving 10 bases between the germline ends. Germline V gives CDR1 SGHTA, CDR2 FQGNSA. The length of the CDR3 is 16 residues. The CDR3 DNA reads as TGTGCCAGCAGCTTAGCGAGCAGGGCCAGCAATCAGCCCCAGCATTTT. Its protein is CASSLASRASNQPQHF.